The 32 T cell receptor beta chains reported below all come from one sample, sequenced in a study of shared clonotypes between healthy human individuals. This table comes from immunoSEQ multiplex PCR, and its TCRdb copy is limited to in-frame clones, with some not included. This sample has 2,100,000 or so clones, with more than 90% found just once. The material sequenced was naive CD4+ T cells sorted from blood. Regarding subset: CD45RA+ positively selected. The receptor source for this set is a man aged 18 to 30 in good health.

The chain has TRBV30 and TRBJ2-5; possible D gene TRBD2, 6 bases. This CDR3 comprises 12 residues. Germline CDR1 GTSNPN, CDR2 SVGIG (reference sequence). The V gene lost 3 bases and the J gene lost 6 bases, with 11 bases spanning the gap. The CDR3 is CAWRGGGKTQYF. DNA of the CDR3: TGTGCCTGGAGGGGAGGAGGGAAGACCCAGTACTTC.

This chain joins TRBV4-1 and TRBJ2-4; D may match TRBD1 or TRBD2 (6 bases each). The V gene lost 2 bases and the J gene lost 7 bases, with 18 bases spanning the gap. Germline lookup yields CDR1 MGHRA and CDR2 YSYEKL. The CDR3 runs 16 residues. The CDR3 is CASSQLPGGAGNIQYF. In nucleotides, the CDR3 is TGCGCCAGCAGCCAATTGCCCGGGGGCGCGGGGAACATTCAGTACTTC.

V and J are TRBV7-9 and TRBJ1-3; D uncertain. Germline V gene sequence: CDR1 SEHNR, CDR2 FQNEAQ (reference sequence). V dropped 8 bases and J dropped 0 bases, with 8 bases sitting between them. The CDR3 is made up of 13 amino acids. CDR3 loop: CASQVSSGNTIYF. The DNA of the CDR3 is TGTGCCAGCCAGGTCTCCTCTGGAAACACCATATATTTT.

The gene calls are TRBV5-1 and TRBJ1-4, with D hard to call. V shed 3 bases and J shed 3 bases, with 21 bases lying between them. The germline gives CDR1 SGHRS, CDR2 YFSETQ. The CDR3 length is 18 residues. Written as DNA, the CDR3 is TGCGCCAGCAGCTACCAAACCCCGGACGGCGAGTCTAATGAAAAACTGTTTTTT. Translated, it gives CASSYQTPDGESNEKLFF.

The CDR3 is CASRGLMNTEAFF. Written as DNA, the CDR3 is TGTGCCAGCAGGGGCCTGATGAACACTGAAGCTTTCTTT. The chain is built from TRBV25-1 and TRBJ1-1; unclear D gene. The V and J ends lost 6 bases and 0 bases respectively, with 8 bases between them. The germline V gene encodes CDR1 MGHDK and CDR2 SYGVNS. CDR3 length: 13 amino acids. Looking up the rest from reference TRBV25-1 and TRBJ1-1 gives the full variable domain: EADIYQTPRYLVIGTGKKITLECSQTMGHDKMYWYQQDPGMELHLIHYSYGVNSTEKGDLSSESTVSRIRTEHFPLTLESARPSHTSQYLCASRGLMNTEAFFGQGTRLTVV.

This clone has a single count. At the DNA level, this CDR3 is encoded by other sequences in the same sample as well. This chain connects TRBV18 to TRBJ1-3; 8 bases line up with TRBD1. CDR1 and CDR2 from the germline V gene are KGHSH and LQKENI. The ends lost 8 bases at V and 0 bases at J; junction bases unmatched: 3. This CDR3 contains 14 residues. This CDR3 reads CASRQGSSGNTIYF. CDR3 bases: TGTGCCAGCAGACAGGGGAGCTCTGGAAACACCATATATTTT.

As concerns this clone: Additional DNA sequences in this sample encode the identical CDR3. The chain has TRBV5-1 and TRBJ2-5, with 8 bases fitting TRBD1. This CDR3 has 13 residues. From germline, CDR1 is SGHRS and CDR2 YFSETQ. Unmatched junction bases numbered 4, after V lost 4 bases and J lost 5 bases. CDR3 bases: TGCGCCAGCAGCCTGGACAGGGTCGAGACCCAGTACTTC. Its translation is CASSLDRVETQYF.

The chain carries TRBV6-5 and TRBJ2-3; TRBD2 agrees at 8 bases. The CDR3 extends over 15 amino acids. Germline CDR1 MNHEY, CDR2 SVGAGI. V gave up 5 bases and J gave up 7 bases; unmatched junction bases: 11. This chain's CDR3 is CASSRETSGPHTQYF. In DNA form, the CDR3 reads TGTGCCAGCAGTAGGGAAACTAGCGGCCCGCATACGCAGTATTTT.

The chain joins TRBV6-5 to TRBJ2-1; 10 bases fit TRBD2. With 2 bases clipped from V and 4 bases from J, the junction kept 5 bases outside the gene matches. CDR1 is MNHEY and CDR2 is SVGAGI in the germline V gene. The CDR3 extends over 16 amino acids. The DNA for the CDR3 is TGTGCCAGCAGTTACACGAGGACTAGCGGATACAATGAGCAGTTCTTC. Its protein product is CASSYTRTSGYNEQFF.

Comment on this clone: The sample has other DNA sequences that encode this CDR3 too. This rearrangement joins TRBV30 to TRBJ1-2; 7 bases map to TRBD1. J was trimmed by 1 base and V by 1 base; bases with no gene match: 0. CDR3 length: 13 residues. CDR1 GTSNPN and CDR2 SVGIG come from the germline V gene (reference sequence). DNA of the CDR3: TGTGCCTGGAGTGGACAGGGTAACTATGGCTACACCTTC. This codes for CAWSGQGNYGYTF.

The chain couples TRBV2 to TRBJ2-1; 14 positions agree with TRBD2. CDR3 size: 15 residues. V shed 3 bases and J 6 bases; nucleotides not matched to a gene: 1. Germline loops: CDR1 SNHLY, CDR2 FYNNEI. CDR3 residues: CASSEGLAGVNEQFF. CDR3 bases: TGTGCCAGCAGTGAGGGACTAGCGGGAGTCAATGAGCAGTTCTTC.

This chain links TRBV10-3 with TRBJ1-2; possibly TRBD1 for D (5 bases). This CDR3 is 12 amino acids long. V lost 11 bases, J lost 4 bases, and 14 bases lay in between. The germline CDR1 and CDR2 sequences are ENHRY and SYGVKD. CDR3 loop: CALWGEGYGYTF. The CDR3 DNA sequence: TGTGCCCTATGGGGGGAAGGCTATGGCTACACCTTC.

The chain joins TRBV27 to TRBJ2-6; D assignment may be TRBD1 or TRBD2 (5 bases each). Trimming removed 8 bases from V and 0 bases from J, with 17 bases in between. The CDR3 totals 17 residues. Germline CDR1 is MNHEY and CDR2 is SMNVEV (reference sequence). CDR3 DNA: TGTGCCAGCCTTTCCCCTACGAGGGGCTCTGGGGCCAACGTCCTGACTTTC. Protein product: CASLSPTRGSGANVLTF.

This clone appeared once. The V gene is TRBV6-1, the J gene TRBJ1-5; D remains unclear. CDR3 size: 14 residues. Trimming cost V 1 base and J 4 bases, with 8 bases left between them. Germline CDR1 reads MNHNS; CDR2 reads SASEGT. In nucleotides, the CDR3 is TGTGCCAGCAGTGAAGTCCTCCTAAATCAGCCCCAGCATTTT. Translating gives CASSEVLLNQPQHF.

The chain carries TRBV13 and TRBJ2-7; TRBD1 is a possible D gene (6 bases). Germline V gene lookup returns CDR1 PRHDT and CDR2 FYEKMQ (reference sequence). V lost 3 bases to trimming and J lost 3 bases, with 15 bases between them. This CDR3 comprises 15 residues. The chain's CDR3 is CASSLSRGGYYEQYF. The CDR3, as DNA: TGTGCCAGCAGCTTGTCCAGGGGCGGCTACTACGAGCAGTACTTC. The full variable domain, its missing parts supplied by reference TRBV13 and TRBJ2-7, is AAGVIQSPRHLIKEKRETATLKCYPIPRHDTVYWYQQGPGQDPQFLISFYEKMQSDKGSIPDRFSAQQFSDYHSELNMSSLELGDSALYFCASSLSRGGYYEQYFGPGTRLTVT.

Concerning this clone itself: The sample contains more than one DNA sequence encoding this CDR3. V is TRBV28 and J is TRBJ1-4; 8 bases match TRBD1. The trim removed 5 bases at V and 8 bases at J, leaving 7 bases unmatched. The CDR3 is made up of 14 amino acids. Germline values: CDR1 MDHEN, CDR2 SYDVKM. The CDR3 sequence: CASSRGQGREKLFF. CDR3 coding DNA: TGTGCCAGCAGTCGTGGACAGGGCAGGGAAAAACTGTTTTTT.

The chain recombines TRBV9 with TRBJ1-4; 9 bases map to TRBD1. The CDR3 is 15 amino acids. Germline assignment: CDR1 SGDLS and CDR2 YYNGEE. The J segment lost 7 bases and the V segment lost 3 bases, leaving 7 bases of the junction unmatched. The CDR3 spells CASSATGTGREKLFF. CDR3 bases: TGTGCCAGCAGCGCAACCGGGACAGGGCGTGAAAAACTGTTTTTT.

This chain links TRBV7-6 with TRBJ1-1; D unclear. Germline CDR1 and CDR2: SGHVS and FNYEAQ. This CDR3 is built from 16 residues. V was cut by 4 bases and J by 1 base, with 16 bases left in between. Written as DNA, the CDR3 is TGTGCCAGCAGCTCGCGGCCCGCGGGAACGAACACTGAAGCTTTCTTT. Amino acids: CASSSRPAGTNTEAFF. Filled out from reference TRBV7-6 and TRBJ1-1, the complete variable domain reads GAGVSQSPRYKVTKRGQDVALRCDPISGHVSLYWYRQALGQGPEFLTYFNYEAQQDKSGLPNDRFSAERPEGSISTLTIQRTEQRDSAMYRCASSSRPAGTNTEAFFGQGTRLTVV.

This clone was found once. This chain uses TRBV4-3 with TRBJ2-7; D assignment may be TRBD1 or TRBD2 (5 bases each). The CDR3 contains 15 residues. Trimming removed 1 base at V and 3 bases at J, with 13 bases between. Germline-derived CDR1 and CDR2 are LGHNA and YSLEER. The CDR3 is CASSQARGTYYEQYF. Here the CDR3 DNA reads TGCGCCAGCAGCCAAGCCCGGGGCACCTACTACGAGCAGTACTTC.

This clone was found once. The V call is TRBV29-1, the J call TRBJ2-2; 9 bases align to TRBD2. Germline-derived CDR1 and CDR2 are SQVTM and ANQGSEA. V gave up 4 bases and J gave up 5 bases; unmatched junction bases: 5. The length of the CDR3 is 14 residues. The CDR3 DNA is TGCAGCGTTGTGGGCGGGAGGGGGACCGGGGAGCTGTTTTTT. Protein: CSVVGGRGTGELFF.

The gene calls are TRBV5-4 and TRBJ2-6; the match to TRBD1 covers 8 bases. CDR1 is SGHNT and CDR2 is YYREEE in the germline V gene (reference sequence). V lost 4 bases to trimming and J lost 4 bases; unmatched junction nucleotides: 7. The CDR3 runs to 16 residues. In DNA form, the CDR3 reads TGTGCCAGCAGCGCGGGACAGGAAACCGGGGCCAACGTCCTGACTTTC. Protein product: CASSAGQETGANVLTF.

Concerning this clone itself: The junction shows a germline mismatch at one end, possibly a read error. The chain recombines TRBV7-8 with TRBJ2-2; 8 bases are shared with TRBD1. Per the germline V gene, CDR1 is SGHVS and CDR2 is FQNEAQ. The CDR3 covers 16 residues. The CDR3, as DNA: TGTGCCAGCAGCCCCGGACAGGGAACCAACACCGGGGGGCTGTTTTTT. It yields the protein CASSPGQGTNTGGLFF. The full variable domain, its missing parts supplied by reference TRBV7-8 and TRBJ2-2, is GAGVSQSPRYKVAKRGQDVALRCDPISGHVSLFWYQQALGQGPEFLTYFQNEAQLDKSGLPSDRFFAERPEGSVSTLKIQRTQQEDSAVYLCASSPGQGTNTGGLFFGEGSRLTVL.

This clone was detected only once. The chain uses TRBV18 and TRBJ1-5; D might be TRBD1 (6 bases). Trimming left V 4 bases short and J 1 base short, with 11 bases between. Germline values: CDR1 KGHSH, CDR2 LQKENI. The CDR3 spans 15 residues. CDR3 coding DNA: TGTGCCAGCTCACGCCTCAGGGGAAGCAATCAGCCCCAGCATTTT. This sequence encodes CASSRLRGSNQPQHF.

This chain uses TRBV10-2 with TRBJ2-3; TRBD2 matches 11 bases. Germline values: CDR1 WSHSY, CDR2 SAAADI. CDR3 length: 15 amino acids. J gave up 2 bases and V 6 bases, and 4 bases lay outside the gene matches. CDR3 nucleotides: TGCGCCAGCAGGAGACTAGCGGGACTCACAGATACGCAGTATTTT. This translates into CASRRLAGLTDTQYF.

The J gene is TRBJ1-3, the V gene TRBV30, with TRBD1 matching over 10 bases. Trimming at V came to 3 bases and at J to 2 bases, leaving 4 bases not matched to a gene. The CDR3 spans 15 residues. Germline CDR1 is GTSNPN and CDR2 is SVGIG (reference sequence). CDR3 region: CAWRGGTGAGNTIYF. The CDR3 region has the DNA TGTGCCTGGAGAGGTGGGACAGGGGCTGGAAACACCATATATTTT.

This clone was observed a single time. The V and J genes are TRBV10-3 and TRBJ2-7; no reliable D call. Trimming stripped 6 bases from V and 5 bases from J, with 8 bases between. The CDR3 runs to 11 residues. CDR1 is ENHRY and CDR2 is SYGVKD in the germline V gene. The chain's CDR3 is CAISLDNEQYF. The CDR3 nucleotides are TGTGCCATCAGCCTAGATAACGAGCAGTACTTC.

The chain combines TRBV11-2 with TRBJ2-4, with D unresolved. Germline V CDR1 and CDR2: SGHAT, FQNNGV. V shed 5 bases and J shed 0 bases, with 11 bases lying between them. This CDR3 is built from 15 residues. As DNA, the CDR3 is TGTGCCAGCAGCCAGGACGGTATAGCCAAAAACATTCAGTACTTC. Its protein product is CASSQDGIAKNIQYF.

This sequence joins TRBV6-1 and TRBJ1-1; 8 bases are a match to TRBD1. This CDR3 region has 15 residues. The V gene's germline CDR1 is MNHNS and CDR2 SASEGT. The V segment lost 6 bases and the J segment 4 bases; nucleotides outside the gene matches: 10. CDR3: CASSPMDRVGTEAFF. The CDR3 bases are TGTGCCAGCAGCCCCATGGACAGGGTGGGCACTGAAGCTTTCTTT.

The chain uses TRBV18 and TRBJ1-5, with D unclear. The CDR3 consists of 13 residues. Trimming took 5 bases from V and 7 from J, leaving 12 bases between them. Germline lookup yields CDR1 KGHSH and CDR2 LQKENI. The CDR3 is CASSVLPDQPQHF. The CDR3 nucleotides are TGTGCCAGCTCAGTCTTGCCCGACCAGCCCCAGCATTTT. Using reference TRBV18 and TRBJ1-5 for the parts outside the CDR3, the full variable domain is NAGVMQNPRHLVRRRGQEARLRCSPMKGHSHVYWYRQLPEEGLKFMVYLQKENIIDESGMPKERFSAEFPKEGPSILRIQQVVRGDSAAYFCASSVLPDQPQHFGDGTRLSIL.

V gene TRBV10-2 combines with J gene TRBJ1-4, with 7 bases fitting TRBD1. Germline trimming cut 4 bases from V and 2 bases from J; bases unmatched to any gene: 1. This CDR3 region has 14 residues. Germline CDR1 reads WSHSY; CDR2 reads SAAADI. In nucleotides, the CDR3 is TGCGCCAGCAGTGCGGGACAGACTAATGAAAAACTGTTTTTT. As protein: CASSAGQTNEKLFF.

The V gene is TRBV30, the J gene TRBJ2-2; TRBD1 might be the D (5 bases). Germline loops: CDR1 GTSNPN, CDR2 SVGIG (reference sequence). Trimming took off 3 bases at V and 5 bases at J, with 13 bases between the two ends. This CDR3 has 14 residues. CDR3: CAWSLLGVTGELFF. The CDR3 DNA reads TGTGCCTGGAGCCTGTTAGGGGTAACCGGGGAGCTGTTTTTT.

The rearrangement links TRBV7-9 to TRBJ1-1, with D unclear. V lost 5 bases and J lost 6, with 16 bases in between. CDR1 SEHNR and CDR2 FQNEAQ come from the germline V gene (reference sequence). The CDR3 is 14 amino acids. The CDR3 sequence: CASSPSRTESEAFF. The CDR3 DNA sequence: TGTGCCAGCAGCCCCTCGCGAACAGAATCTGAAGCTTTCTTT.